The next 2 T cell receptor beta chains were all read from a single sample in a study of cytomegalovirus exposure and HLA in healthy donors. PCR used 60 Vbeta primers and 13 Jbeta primers. Assay: immunoSEQ multiplex PCR; the TCRdb copy retains only in-frame clones and omits some. The table lists about 160,000 clones, about 75% of them singletons. Source material: PBMCs. These receptors were obtained from a young man in good health and CMV-seropositive.

The rearrangement uses TRBV7-8 and TRBJ1-3; 7 bases agree with TRBD1. Germline CDR1 SGHVS, CDR2 FQNEAQ. V gave up 4 bases and J gave up 0 bases; unmatched junction bases: 18. The CDR3 spans 20 residues. The CDR3 sequence: CASSSPAGTEETNSGNTIYF. The CDR3 DNA follows: TGTGCCAGCAGCTCCCCCGCGGGGACAGAAGAGACCAACTCTGGAAACACCATATATTTT.

The J gene is TRBJ1-2, the V gene TRBV28, with D tentatively TRBD1 (5 bases). Germline-derived CDR1 and CDR2 are MDHEN and SYDVKM. CDR3 length: 12 amino acids. V lost 2 bases and J lost 7, with 8 bases in between. CDR3 in DNA: TGTGCCAGCAGTTTAGGGGCAGGTGGCTACACCTTC. Translated: CASSLGAGGYTF.